The clone carrying this T cell receptor beta chain ranks as medium-sized. Its antigen is still unknown. This entry comes from a study of liver allograft versus peripheral blood T cells. Study-level background: Comparative analysis was performed on T cell receptor repertoires from transplanted livers and from recipients' peripheral blood. Findings and caveats of the study: Repertoires of T cell receptors that resided inside liver allografts reportedly differed from those in peripheral blood.

This CDR3 is 12 amino acids long. Per the germline V gene, CDR1 is SGHTA and CDR2 is FQGNSA. Trimming cost V 2 bases and J 7 bases, with 8 bases left between them. TCRdb re-called the reads with MiXCR, one entry per CDR3 protein. The data show about 14,000 distinct CDR3 sequences, 20% seen once. V usage is TRBV7-2 and J usage is TRBJ1-1; D remains unclear. This sequence originates from a human patient who had a liver transplant. The T cells may partly be graft donor cells. CDR3 in amino acids: CASSLLLREAFF. CDR3 bases: TGTGCCAGCAGCTTACTCTTACGTGAAGCTTTCTTT.